This TCR beta chain was captured by sequencing in a study of T cells after yellow fever vaccination. Study results and limitations: Contamination by abundant bulk-population clonotypes could be present in FACS-sorted repertoires. A small proportion of clonotypes was detected in both the CD4 and CD8 compartments. Reappearance after the booster was observed for most primary-vaccination clones (roughly 95% CD4, about 86% CD8).

With regard to this clonotype: Its antigen remains unidentified.

In making TCR cDNA, 5'RACE template switching added a universal primer site and UMIs to it. TCRdb independently ran MiXCR on the 5' RACE reads; one entry per CDR3 protein. The profile shows some 560,000 distinct CDR3 sequences, about a fifth of them singletons. Germline CDR1 reads SGHVS; CDR2 reads FQNEAQ. V was trimmed by 1 base and J by 2 bases, leaving 7 bases between them. The length of the CDR3 is 14 residues. The sequenced sample was PBMCs, obtained 15 days after the yellow fever booster vaccination. The chain combines TRBV7-8 with TRBJ2-3; no clear D. This receptor was identified in a man aged 25-45 years who received the YFV17D yellow fever vaccine. CDR3 sequence reads: CASSLVGNTDTQYF. The DNA of the CDR3 is TGTGCCAGCAGCTTAGTGGGGAACACAGATACGCAGTATTTT.